This T cell receptor beta chain was found in a study of T-cell memory formation after mild COVID-19. Study-wide background: Largely donor-specific TCR clusters were found. Study outcomes and limitations: The study detected some responding clones in pre-infection memory, suggesting cross-reactive memory joined.

This CDR3 has 14 amino acids. CDR1 and CDR2 from the germline V gene are SGHRS and YFSETQ. The V gene end was trimmed by 0 bases and the J gene end by 5 bases; junction bases not matched to a gene: 3. As regards this clonotype: Its antigen remains unknown.

TCRalpha and TCRbeta libraries used 5'RACE with constant-segment primers and UMIs. TCRdb passed the 5' RACE reads through MiXCR, listing each CDR3 protein once. The sample consists of fewer than 200,000 distinct CDR3 sequences, about a fifth of them appearing once. The source is an adult woman who had mild COVID-19 (a few samples of this study predate the infection). Cell type and time point are not known. This chain uses TRBV5-1 with TRBJ2-7; 9 bases agree with TRBD1. Sequencing was performed on PBMCs or a T cell subset sorted from them (not recorded which). CDR3 sequence reads: CASSLVGQGHEQYF. The CDR3 DNA is TGCGCCAGCAGCTTGGTGGGACAGGGACACGAGCAGTACTTC.